This TCR beta chain was recorded in a study of Ad26.COV2.S vaccination and SARS-CoV-2 variants (dated by TCRdb to the early 2020s). About the full investigation: Vaccine-arm donors were drawn from COV1001, a multicentre, randomized, double-blind, placebo-controlled phase I-IIa trial of Ad26.COV2.S in healthy adults. Dosing of Ad26.COV2.S was intramuscular, at either 5x10^10 or 1x10^11 viral particles, delivered as one shot or as two shots spaced 56 days apart. TCRbeta repertoire sequencing was used to assess the specificity and breadth of SARS-CoV-2-reactive T cell receptors after Ad26.COV2.S vaccination. A total of approximately 32 samples were included in the TCR-sequenced set, comprising about 20 Ad26.COV2.S vaccine recipients, 5 placebo recipients and 8 SARS-CoV-2 convalescent individuals. Trial participants were randomized into five groups of five, in which low-dose or high-dose Ad26.COV2.S was given once or twice, or placebo was given on both occasions. Throughout the experiments and outcome assessment, investigators stayed blinded to trial group allocation.

TCRbeta CDR3 regions were sequenced with the immunoSEQ Assay. After extraction, genomic DNA underwent amplification by bias-controlled multiplex PCR, followed by high-throughput sequencing. On the authors' methods: To quantify the absolute abundance of every unique TCRbeta CDR3 region, sequences were collapsed and filtered. T cell fraction was estimated by normalizing TCRbeta template counts to usable DNA, with usable DNA measured through amplification of reference genes found in all nucleated cells. Repertoire TCRs were annotated as SARS-CoV-2-specific by exact matching of V gene, CDR3 amino acid sequence and J gene to a known reactive TCR set. MIRA supplied the reference SARS-CoV-2 TCR set, which was filtered for enrichment in COVID-19-positive ImmuneCODE repertoires so that public or cross-reactive TCRs were removed. Using the MIRA antigens, annotated TCRs were further analysed by specific ORF or by position within an ORF. Breadth was defined as the number of annotated unique rearrangements divided by the total number of unique productive rearrangements, and depth was defined as the summed frequency of the annotated unique rearrangements. Group comparisons of TCR breadth used two-sided Wilcoxon rank-sum tests. Here the immuneACCESS table is served through TCRdb, limited to in-frame sequences with V and J called. Missing clones are a known gap in these copies; in checked studies unresolved V genes cover under half, and the rest lacks a known reason. For V, J and clone size, that table is used; D and trimming come from the DNA. Present in this sample are hundreds of thousands of clones, about 88% of which were seen just once. 5.5% to 7% of the sample is in the top ten clones.

This clone came up once. Which antigen it targets is not known. Base qualities are not provided; no much larger clone lies one nucleotide away. The treatment or condition label of this sample denotes: 15 to 20 received Ad26.COV2.S at low or high dose, single or two shots; 5 received placebo; per-sample allocation not given. Repertoires of vaccine and placebo recipients were sequenced from samples taken on day 63 after the first injection. Cohort 1b enrolled about two dozen adults aged 18-55 years at a single site in Boston, USA, between 29 July and 7 August 2020. As a vaccine, Ad26.COV2.S was a replication-incompetent adenovirus type 26 vector that expressed a prefusion-stabilized SARS-CoV-2 spike protein derived from the original Wuhan strain. Points the paper makes about the study in general: Compared with placebo recipients, Ad26.COV2.S recipients showed higher spike-specific TCR breadth (P = 0.0014). The study was not powered to compare responses between vaccine doses or regimens. Vaccine and placebo recipients had similar non-spike TCR breadth, a finding consistent with the vaccine containing only spike. It was noted by the authors that total T cell responses may have been underestimated by the TCR breadth and depth analyses. After vaccination, substantial breadth of spike-specific CD8+ and CD4+ T cell responses was reported.

The germline V gene supplies CDR1 SGHRS and CDR2 YFSETQ. For this chain, trimming is 3 bases at the V end and 4 bases at the J end, and the number of junction bases without a gene match is 6. Spanning cysteine to phenylalanine, the CDR3 consists of 15 amino acids. Only the CDR3 DNA is retained, 45 bases long and in frame from the first base. The TCR sequence derives from a person between 18 and 65 years old who received the Ad26.COV2.S COVID-19 vaccine or a placebo. Recombination joined TRBV5-1 with TRBJ2-7; 11 bases in the middle match TRBD1. The specimen comprised peripheral blood, sampled in a trial of Ad26.COV2.S vaccine versus placebo. The DNA sequence reads TGCGCCAGCAGCTGGACCCGGGACAGGGGGTACGAGCAGTACTTC. This translates into CASSWTRDRGYEQYF.